Following are 10 T cell receptor beta chains from one sample sequenced in a study of blood T cell repertoires in COVID-19. The data were produced by immunoSEQ multiplex PCR, yet TCRdb's version contains in-frame clones alone and is incomplete. Of 200,000 to 250,000 clones in the sample, about 91% are singletons; the top ten hold about 1.3%. Sequenced: peripheral blood. The receptors originated from a man younger than 45 with acute or convalescent COVID-19.

This clone was detected once. The chain couples TRBV29-1 to TRBJ2-3, with 9 bases identical to TRBD2. This CDR3 region has 15 residues. CDR1 and CDR2 from the germline V gene are SQVTM and ANQGSEA. V was pared by 8 bases and J by 5 bases, with 14 bases of the junction left unmatched. CDR3 region: CSPLAGLGLGDTQYF. In nucleotides, the CDR3 is TGCAGCCCACTAGCGGGCTTGGGTTTGGGAGATACGCAGTATTTT.

The V call is TRBV5-1, the J call TRBJ1-2; 8 nucleotides line up with TRBD1. Germline V gives CDR1 SGHRS, CDR2 YFSETQ. This CDR3 has 15 residues. After removal of 0 bases from V and 10 bases from J, the junction contained 11 bases not matched to a gene. CDR3 sequence reads: CASSLGPGQGADYTF. Here the CDR3 DNA reads TGCGCCAGCAGCTTGGGCCCCGGGCAGGGGGCGGACTACACCTTC. Variable domain in full (rest from reference TRBV5-1 and TRBJ1-2): KAGVTQTPRYLIKTRGQQVTLSCSPISGHRSVSWYQQTPGQGLQFLFEYFSETQRNKGNFPGRFSGRQFSNSRSEMNVSTLELGDSALYLCASSLGPGQGADYTFGSGTRLTVV.

The gene calls are TRBV7-8 and TRBJ2-7; D gene ambiguous. Trimming removed 5 bases from V and 0 bases from J, with 14 bases in between. The germline gives CDR1 SGHVS, CDR2 FQNEAQ. This CDR3 region has 15 residues. The CDR3 spells CASSPVRYYSYEQYF. CDR3 DNA: TGTGCCAGCAGCCCCGTTCGTTACTACTCCTACGAGCAGTACTTC.

The chain joins TRBV3-1 (or the pseudogene TRBV3-2) to TRBJ2-1; no reliable D call. Looked up from germline, CDR1 is LGHDT and CDR2 is YNNKEL (reference sequence). The CDR3 consists of 18 residues. With 1 base removed from V and 1 base from J, the gap between germline ends came to 17 bases. CDR3 region: CASSQAPGTLRSYNEQFF. CDR3 bases: TGTGCCAGCAGCCAAGCGCCGGGTACCCTAAGGTCCTACAATGAGCAGTTCTTC.

The V call is TRBV4-1, the J call TRBJ1-6; D is undetermined. Germline-derived CDR1 and CDR2 are MGHRA and YSYEKL. The ends were cut back, 3 bases at V and 7 bases at J, with 10 bases in the middle. CDR3 length: 14 amino acids. CDR3 protein: CASSQERLNSPLHF. As DNA, the CDR3 is TGCGCCAGCAGCCAGGAGAGACTGAATTCACCCCTCCACTTT.

Notes on this clone: Different DNA sequences within this sample yield the same CDR3. The rearrangement links TRBV7-3 to TRBJ1-1; possibly TRBD1 for D (5 bases). Germline lookup yields CDR1 SGHTA and CDR2 FQGTGA. V lost 6 bases and J lost 1, with 9 bases in between. The CDR3 is 13 amino acids. Here the CDR3 DNA reads TGTGCCAGCAGTAGACAGAGGAACACTGAAGCTTTCTTT. Protein: CASSRQRNTEAFF.

This rearrangement joins TRBV5-1 to TRBJ2-3; 14 bases fit TRBD2. Germline V gene lookup returns CDR1 SGHRS and CDR2 YFSETQ. CDR3 length equals 16 residues. J was trimmed by 5 bases and V by 4 bases; bases with no gene match: 6. The DNA for the CDR3 is TGCGCCAGCAGCAGCCGCGGACTAGCGGGGGGAGATACGCAGTATTTT. The encoded protein is CASSSRGLAGGDTQYF. Using reference TRBV5-1 and TRBJ2-3 for the parts outside the CDR3, the full variable domain is KAGVTQTPRYLIKTRGQQVTLSCSPISGHRSVSWYQQTPGQGLQFLFEYFSETQRNKGNFPGRFSGRQFSNSRSEMNVSTLELGDSALYLCASSSRGLAGGDTQYFGPGTRLTVL.

The rearrangement uses TRBV5-1 and TRBJ1-2, with 9 bases fitting TRBD1. The CDR3 length is 14 residues. CDR1 SGHRS and CDR2 YFSETQ come from the germline V gene. The V and J ends lost 3 bases and 8 bases, in that order; junction bases with no gene match: 8. Written as DNA, the CDR3 is TGCGCCAGCAGCTCCGCTACAGGGGGCCGGGGCTACACCTTC. Amino acids: CASSSATGGRGYTF.

J is TRBJ1-1 and V is TRBV28; a weak D match, TRBD1 (5 bases). V was clipped by 6 bases and J by 6 bases, with 17 bases between them. The V gene's germline CDR1 is MDHEN and CDR2 SYDVKM. CDR3 length: 14 residues. CDR3 sequence: CASREGTGPSEAFF. DNA for the CDR3: TGTGCCAGCAGGGAAGGGACTGGCCCCTCTGAAGCTTTCTTT.

The chain links TRBV29-1 to TRBJ1-3; 7 nucleotides match TRBD1. The germline gives CDR1 SQVTM, CDR2 ANQGSEA. Germline trimming cut 7 bases from V and 0 bases from J; bases unmatched to any gene: 6. The CDR3 covers 14 residues. The CDR3 reads CSAARGISGNTIYF. CDR3 coding DNA: TGCAGCGCCGCCAGGGGGATCTCTGGAAACACCATATATTTT. Supplemented by reference TRBV29-1 and TRBJ1-3, the full variable domain reads SAVISQKPSRDICQRGTSLTIQCQVDSQVTMMFWYRQQPGQSLTLIATANQGSEATYESGFVIDKFPISRPNLTFSTLTVSNMSPEDSSIYLCSAARGISGNTIYFGEGSWLTVV.